Sequencing of this T cell receptor beta chain was carried out in a study of blood T cell repertoires in COVID-19. Study context: Samples representing acute and convalescent COVID-19 were sourced from the United States, Italy and Spain. From T cells, B-cell-depleted T cells, or PBMCs came the material, which was cDNA or gDNA.

In the authors' methods: How many nucleated cells were present was estimated from reference gene primer amplification. Assay used: immunoSEQ multiplex PCR; TCRdb lists only in-frame clones, some missing. The V and J calls and clone size come from that table; D and trimming were worked out from the DNA. Of about 200,000 clones listed, over 75% are singletons. Germline CDR1 is MDHEN and CDR2 is SYDVKM. CDR3 length equals 15 residues. V was clipped by 10 bases and J by 1 base; unmatched bases: 12. V gene TRBV28 combines with J gene TRBJ2-7, with 8 positions matching TRBD1. The sequence derives from a woman of 80 years or more with acute or convalescent COVID-19. Sequencing was performed on peripheral blood. CDR3 sequence: CATHAAGTGSYEQYF. In nucleotides, the CDR3 is TGTGCCACCCACGCCGCGGGGACAGGTTCCTACGAGCAGTACTTC.